One T cell receptor (beta chain) is described in this entry. Recruits, aged about 18 to 95 years, lived in around 24 US areas. This sample is part of a study of blood T cell repertoires in COVID-19. Original analysis: Amplification of reference gene primers was used by the study to estimate nucleated cell counts. Produced via immunoSEQ multiplex PCR; TCRdb's table is partial and in-frame only. Clone size and V and J calls were adopted from that table, with D and trimming inferred from the DNA. The sample includes 150,000 to 200,000 clones, 80% of them seen just once. This clonotype originated in a woman aged 55-69 years who had recovered from COVID-19. The sample was PBMCs or T cells enriched from blood (not recorded which).

The CDR3 region is CASAVGTTYEQYF. The CDR3 nucleotides read TGTGCCAGCGCCGTAGGGACAACCTACGAGCAGTACTTC. The chain links TRBV5-4 to TRBJ2-7, with D maybe TRBD1 (6 bases). Germline values: CDR1 SGHNT, CDR2 YYREEE (reference sequence). The length of the CDR3 is 13 residues. V lost 7 bases and J lost 2, with 13 bases in between.